The clone carrying this T cell receptor beta chain was recorded at least ten times. What it binds is unknown. TCRdb re-called the 5' RACE reads through MiXCR, storing one row per CDR3 protein. The sample has 300,000 to 400,000 distinct CDR3 sequences, 25% to 30% seen once. This sample was taken from a study of T-cell memory formation after mild COVID-19. About the research overall: TCR clusters showed largely donor specificity.

Whole-study findings and limits: The authors did not confirm SARS-CoV-2 specificity of second-wave clones peaking day 37.

Trimming removed 4 bases from V and 6 bases from J, with 10 bases in between. The CDR3 length is 13 residues. The germline gives CDR1 LNHDA, CDR2 SQIVND (reference sequence). Sequenced material: PBMCs or a T cell subset sorted from them (not recorded which). The clonotype comes from an adult woman who had mild COVID-19 (a few samples of this study predate the infection). Cell type and time point are not known. V and J are TRBV19 and TRBJ2-1, with D perhaps matching TRBD2 (6 bases). CDR3 sequence: CASSTLRGNEQFF. In nucleotides, the CDR3 is TGTGCCAGTAGTACCCTGCGGGGCAATGAGCAGTTCTTC.